This T cell receptor beta chain was recovered during a study of T cells in Graves' hyperthyroidism and ophthalmopathy (dated by TCRdb to the late 2010s). Regarding the complete study: Peripheral blood samples were taken at initial diagnosis, before any treatment was given. Prospective prediction of ophthalmopathy was tested in an independent validation cohort of fewer than 20 hyperthyroidism patients and around 16 patients who later progressed to ophthalmopathy. After blood sampling, hyperthyroidism patients were treated with methimazole at a starting dose of 30 mg daily, and ophthalmopathy patients were treated with high-dose intravenous methylprednisolone. TCR Vbeta CDR3 sequencing of around 130 peripheral blood samples (about 45 ophthalmopathy, approximately 80 hyperthyroidism and around 17 progressor patients) is reported in the paper. Thyroid tissue and blood T-cell repertoires from six Graves' hyperthyroidism patients were also compared in the study. TCR V-J signatures able to tell the groups apart were searched for in a discovery cohort of 100 patients, of whom about 40 had Graves' ophthalmopathy and 57 had stable Graves' hyperthyroidism. For training and testing, the 100 or so patients in the discovery cohort were randomly divided in a 7:3 ratio.

A patient counted as having stable Graves' hyperthyroidism if no progression to ophthalmopathy occurred over 18 months of follow-up. Hyperthyroidism patients were newly diagnosed, had a disease duration of under 2 months, and were aged 18 to 65 years. The study excluded patients with uncontrolled infections, other autoimmune diseases, pregnancy or lactation. Clinical symptoms, serum thyroxine and TRAb, thyroid ultrasound, and orbital computed tomography formed the basis for the diagnoses. PBMCs were separated from roughly 10 ml of fresh peripheral blood using Ficoll-Paque density gradient centrifugation. Trizol reagent was used to extract total RNA, and RNA quality was then checked on an Agilent 2100 Bioanalyzer. A remark on this clonotype: This clone's antigen is unknown. Base qualities are not provided; no much larger clone lies one nucleotide away.

General conclusions and limits of the study: A 13 V-J signature model separated ophthalmopathy from stable hyperthyroidism, with over 85% sensitivity and 81.08% specificity in cross-validation and 80%/75% in testing. Most expanded thyroid clonotypes (frequency above 0.001) were also detected in blood, a finding suggesting that blood repertoires may reflect thyroid immune responses. During validation, the model predicted progression to ophthalmopathy a median of roughly six months ahead of onset, with around 71% sensitivity and roughly 75% specificity. No statistical method was used to fix the sample size in advance, and group allocation was not hidden from the investigators.

The TCR beta CDR3 regions were amplified from RNA transcripts. For the first round of RT-PCR on the TCR CDR3, the HTBI primer set was used together with the Qiagen OneStep RT-PCR kit. Libraries were constructed in a second round of multiplex PCR, after which size selection and purification were carried out. The libraries were sequenced on an Illumina HiSeq2000 using paired-end 100 bp reads. The paper's processing steps were these. SOAPnuke was used to process the raw data, with reads discarded if the reads contained adapters or uncalled bases, had a mean Phred below 15, or lacked an exact constant-primer or identifier match. High-quality paired reads were merged with COPE v1.2.5, and unique nucleotide sequences were defined as clonotypes. Clonotypes were aligned to IMGT TRBV, TRBD and TRBJ reference segments using MiTCR v1.1. Analysis was restricted to V-J combinations with a frequency above 0.0001, which covered roughly 99% of repertoires. A TCS score was defined as the ratio of F50 (clonal expansion) to E x V (chaos), with BLOSUM62-based TCRdist applied between CDR3 peptides within each V-J. Welch's t-statistics and random forest reduced 500 to 650 V-J features to 13, which were used in a naive Bayes classifier (R e1071). TCRdb applied fastp at Q25 and MiXCR to the public reads, then kept only in-frame beta chains. Entries that share a CDR3 protein sequence are merged under the most common genes and DNA. None of the V and J calls come from the authors' own analysis; TCRdb made them. The sample table lists around 350,000 distinct CDR3 sequences, approximately 19% of them with a count of one. The ten largest clonotypes hold about 3.5% of the sample.

CDR1 LGHDT and CDR2 YNNKEL are derived from the germline V gene (reference sequence). Reading from cysteine to phenylalanine, the CDR3 counts 16 amino acids. The only DNA kept is the CDR3, 48 bases in frame from the first base. Here V drops 3 bases and J drops 11 bases, and the junction holds 14 bases not matched to any gene. Sequencing was carried out using blood. Recombination linked TRBV3-1 to TRBJ2-2, with 8 bases aligning to TRBD1. This TCR was sampled from a woman aged 18-35 years with Graves' hyperthyroidism. The DNA is TGTGCCAGCAGCCAGATGACAGGGGACCCAAAGGATGAGCTGTTTTTT. This yields the protein CASSQMTGDPKDELFF.